This entry describes one T cell receptor (beta chain). Its antigen is as yet unknown. One junction end disagrees with the germline gene, perhaps due to a read error. Germline lookup yields CDR1 DFQATT and CDR2 SNEGSKA (reference sequence). The CDR3 sequence is 11 residues long. The sample is drawn from a study of PD-L1 blockade in urothelial cancer. Whole-study context: The median number of T cells present in blood samples was around 150,000. Whole-study findings and limits: Tumor-linked clones in blood grew more by 3 weeks in durable-benefit patients.

TCRdb's copy holds only in-frame clones and misses some; the assay was immunoSEQ multiplex PCR. The repertoire includes 70,000 to 75,000 clones, around nine tenths of them detected once, and approximately 3.5% sits in the top ten. The V and J genes are TRBV20-1 and TRBJ2-4; 8 positions match TRBD1. The sample in question was PBMCs, obtained around atezolizumab (anti-PD-L1) treatment. The clonotype comes from a man aged 60 to 69 with urothelial cancer. CDR3 sequence (DNA): TGCAGTGCTAGATCCCCGGGACAGGTTTCCTTC. It yields the protein CSARSPGQVSF.